Below, one TCR beta chain is given with its context. Its antigen specificity is not known. No much larger clone exists at a distance of one base, and base qualities are not known. This sample is part of a study of identical twins (dated by TCRdb to the mid-2010s). The study in broad terms: To test whether fetal clonotypes persist, the study used deep sequencing on TCR alpha and beta repertoires from monozygotic twins, unrelated adults of various ages, and cord blood. To rule out contamination, the twin experiments were replicated at different times with different library preparation protocols.

The library was made by 5' RACE. The instrument given in TCRdb is Illumina HiSeq 2000. A universal primer binding site was introduced by template switching, and a unique molecular identifier was present in the final cDNA, enabling accurate counting of TCR cDNA molecules. Specific primers in the conserved constant-segment region were used to synthesize first-strand cDNA for TCR alpha and beta chains. To control for contamination, every cDNA library was double barcoded, receiving both a SMART-Mk sample barcode and Illumina barcodes. TruSeq adapter sequences, together with Illumina sample barcodes, were added in two successive PCR steps. TCR alpha and beta cDNA libraries were sequenced on the Illumina HiSeq platform with custom primers. As for the original processing: MiGEC processed the raw reads to extract unique molecular identifiers, while MiXCR was used to determine the CDR3 positions. For each individual, recombination models were inferred using an EM algorithm with the repgenHMM and IGoR tools. The analysis of shared clonotypes was done with the tcR package in R, with sharing normalized by the product of cloneset sizes. To study raw recombination free of thymic and clonal selection effects, out-of-frame nonproductive sequences were analyzed. TCRdb itself trimmed the public reads at Q25 with fastp, ran MiXCR and retained productive beta chains. When rows share a CDR3 protein, they turn into one entry using the most common DNA and genes. These V and J calls derive from TCRdb rather than the authors' analysis. Counted in this sample were fewer than 900,000 distinct CDR3 sequences; 21% of them appeared once. 4% to 4.5% of the sample is in the top ten clones.

Paper-wide results and their limitations: Compared with coincidental sharing between unrelated individuals, out-of-frame TCR alpha sequences shared between twins showed an excess of sequences with low generation probability. Because the same donors could not be followed over many years, the conclusions relied on cross-sectional statistical analysis. Zero-insertion analyses could be partly confounded by invariant T cells such as MAIT and iNKT, though diverse VJ usage argued against such confounding for most clonotypes. A weaker excess of twin sharing was found in beta out-of-frame sequences because the signal-to-noise ratio was lowered by fewer shared sequences. Abundant cord blood beta clonotypes had fewer insertions, young adult naive repertoires showed a similar but weaker trend, and memory repertoires showed no such trend. In monozygotic twins, out-of-frame TCR alpha sharing was systematically underestimated by recombination models, although the models agreed with sharing between unrelated individuals.

The CDR3, from cysteine to phenylalanine, totals 13 residues. Only the CDR3 portion is preserved as DNA: 39 bases, with reading frame beginning at the first base. V was cut back by 7 bases and J by 0 bases, leaving a gap of 10 bases between them. CDR1 SEHNR and CDR2 FQNEAQ are derived from the germline V gene (reference sequence). Only healthy Caucasian donors were included. Three pairs of female monozygotic twins, all aged about 18 to 30 years, were included in the twin cohort. Peripheral blood mononuclear cells were used as the source from which RNA for TCR libraries was isolated. A further study also used this sample, focusing on T cells expressing NK-cell markers. As that second paper reports: TCR beta-chain repertoires were profiled in sorted CD3+CD56+NKG2C+, CD3+CD56+NKG2C- and CD3+CD56-NKG2C+ T-cell subsets from about 8 donors. Among the eight sequenced donors, seven were HCMV-seropositive and one was HCMV-seronegative. To restrict sorting to alphabetaTCR-expressing T cells, an anti-gammadeltaTCR antibody was added in several experiments. In a handful of donors, the dominant CD3+CD56+NKG2C+ clonotypes ranked among the top 10 CD8+ clonotypes, making up about 1.0-7.5% of CD8+ T cells. Those dominant clonotypes were again the most abundant among CD3+CD56-NKG2C+ cells in a few donors, at roughly 28.3-65%. Whether the expanded NKG2C-expressing T cell clones were specific for HCMV antigens was left unclear. The eight sequenced donors were randomly selected healthy volunteers, three men and five women. HCMV serostatus was determined by detecting HCMV-specific IgG in serum with a commercial ELISA kit. Bulk peripheral blood T-cell repertoires were additionally sequenced from unsorted PBMC for over 5 donors. MIGEC was used to demultiplex reads and group reads by UMI, and MiTCR was used to assemble and quantify clonotypes. Only TCR cDNA sequences supported by at least two reads were kept to exclude erroneous sequences. The tcR package was used for downstream repertoire analysis, with clonotypes matched between fractions based on CDR3 nucleotide sequence plus V segment. VDJmatch was used to annotate antigen specificity against VDJdb, with one amino acid substitution allowed in CDR3.

Sequencing used PBMCs. This TCR was sampled from a woman aged 18-29 years in good health. The V and J genes are TRBV7-9 and TRBJ2-7; no confident D gene assignment can be made. The CDR3 has the sequence CASTVSASYEQYF. The base sequence is TGTGCCAGCACTGTTTCGGCCTCCTACGAGCAGTACTTC.